This TCR beta chain stems from a study of blood T cells in healthy people across ages. Per germline, CDR1 SGHTA and CDR2 FQGNSA. CDR3 length equals 13 residues. A second PCR of about 7 to 11 cycles used a sample-barcoded 5' primer and a J-beta primer mix. Using its own MiXCR run on the 5' RACE reads, TCRdb lists one record per CDR3 protein. The sample carries about 720,000 distinct CDR3 sequences, about 20% recorded once. The chain recombines TRBV7-2 with TRBJ2-5, with D unresolved. TRBJ2-7 explains the end of the DNA better; the J call may be wrong. This TCR came from a man between 65 and 85 years old in good health. The specimen was blood. CDR3 amino acids: CASSPQPSYEQYV. CDR3 sequence (DNA): TGTGCCAGCAGCCCACAGCCCTCCTACGAGCAGTACGTC.